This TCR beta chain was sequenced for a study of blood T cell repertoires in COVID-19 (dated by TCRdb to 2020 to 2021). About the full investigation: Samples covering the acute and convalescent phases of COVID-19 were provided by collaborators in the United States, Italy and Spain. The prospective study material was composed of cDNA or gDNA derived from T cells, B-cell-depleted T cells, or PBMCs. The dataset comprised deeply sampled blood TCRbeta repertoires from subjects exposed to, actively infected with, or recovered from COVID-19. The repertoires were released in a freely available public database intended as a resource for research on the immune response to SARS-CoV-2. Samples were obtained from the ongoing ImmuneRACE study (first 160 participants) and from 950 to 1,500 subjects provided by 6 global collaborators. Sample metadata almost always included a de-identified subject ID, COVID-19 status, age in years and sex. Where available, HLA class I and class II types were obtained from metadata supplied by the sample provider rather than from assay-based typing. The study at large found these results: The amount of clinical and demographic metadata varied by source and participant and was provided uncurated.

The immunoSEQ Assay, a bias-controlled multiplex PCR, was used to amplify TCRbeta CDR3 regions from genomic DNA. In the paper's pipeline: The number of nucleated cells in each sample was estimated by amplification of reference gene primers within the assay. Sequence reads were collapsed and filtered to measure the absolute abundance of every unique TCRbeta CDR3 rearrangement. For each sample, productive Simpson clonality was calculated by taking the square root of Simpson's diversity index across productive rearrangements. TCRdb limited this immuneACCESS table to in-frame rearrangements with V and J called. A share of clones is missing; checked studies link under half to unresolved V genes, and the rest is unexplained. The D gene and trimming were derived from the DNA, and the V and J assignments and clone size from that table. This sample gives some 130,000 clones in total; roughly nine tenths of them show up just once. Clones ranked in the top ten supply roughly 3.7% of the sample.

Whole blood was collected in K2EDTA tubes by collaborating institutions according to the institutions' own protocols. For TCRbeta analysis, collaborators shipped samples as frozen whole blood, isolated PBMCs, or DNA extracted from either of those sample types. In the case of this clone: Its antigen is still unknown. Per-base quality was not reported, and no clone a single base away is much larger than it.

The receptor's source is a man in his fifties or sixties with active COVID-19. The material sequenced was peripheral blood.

For the CDR3, the sequence is CASSRGAPSYEQYF. At the DNA level, the sequence is TGTGCCAGCTCAAGGGGCGCCCCCTCCTACGAGCAGTACTTC. Rearrangement joined TRBV2 to TRBJ2-7; the D gene is perhaps TRBD1, on 5 matching bases. The CDR3 runs 14 residues from the cysteine to the phenylalanine. CDR3 DNA is the only sequence kept; it has 42 bases, read in frame from the first base. From a lookup of the germline V gene, CDR1 and CDR2 are SNHLY and FYNNEI. V is shortened by 8 bases, J by 0 bases, and the region joining them spans 14 bases.